The source of this T cell receptor (beta chain) is a study of blood T cell repertoires in COVID-19. Assay: immunoSEQ multiplex PCR; the TCRdb copy retains only in-frame clones and omits some. Of fewer than 400,000 clones in the sample, over 70% are singletons; the top ten hold 3%. Material: peripheral blood. This clonotype was obtained from a man in his thirties or forties with active or convalescent COVID-19.

The CDR3, as DNA: TGTGCCAGCAGCATTGCCAGAACACCAAATTCACCCCTCCACTTT. This sequence encodes CASSIARTPNSPLHF. The chain is built from TRBV7-2 and TRBJ1-6; D not resolved. Germline CDR1 SGHTA, CDR2 FQGNSA. The CDR3 totals 15 residues. Trimming shortened V by 5 bases and J by 7 bases, and 15 bases separated the two germline ends.